A selection of T cell receptor beta chains follows, all from one sample in a study of chemoradiotherapy in HPV16-positive cancers. Clones were read by immunoSEQ multiplex PCR, and TCRdb kept only the in-frame ones, dropping some. The profile shows approximately 5,400 clones, about 79% of them singletons. This material was obtained from a patient who underwent chemoradiotherapy. Source of these receptors: a human donor with HPV-associated anogenital cancer. CDR3s include the opening cysteine and the closing phenylalanine or tryptophan. A D gene is named only where the DNA matches it firmly.

d_call: TRBD1; v_call: TRBV2; cdr3_aa: CASSPRGHEQFF
d_call: NA; v_call: TRBV5-1; cdr3_aa: CASSPWDVGNTIYF
d_call: NA; v_call: TRBV2; cdr3_aa: CASNKDFQNIQYF
d_call: NA; v_call: TRBV11-2; cdr3_aa: CASNILRGRGNTIYF
d_call: TRBD1; v_call: TRBV6-5; cdr3_aa: CASSYDRGRGNTIYF
d_call: TRBD1; v_call: TRBV19; cdr3_aa: CASSTRTGISAEAFF
d_call: NA; v_call: TRBV29-1; cdr3_aa: CSVNGAGSGANVLTF
d_call: TRBD1; v_call: TRBV7-2; cdr3_aa: CASSLYRGSQPQHF
d_call: TRBD1; v_call: TRBV19; cdr3_aa: CASSLGGQGNQNIQYF
d_call: NA; v_call: TRBV28; cdr3_aa: CASRLAPNQPQHF
d_call: NA; v_call: TRBV7-2; cdr3_aa: CASSLDGGGVDTQYF
d_call: NA; v_call: TRBV6-1; cdr3_aa: CASSVGQLTETQYF
d_call: TRBD2; v_call: TRBV6-5; cdr3_aa: CASTPSGAVYNEQFF
d_call: TRBD1; v_call: TRBV2; cdr3_aa: CASTSDRVGGQPQHF
d_call: TRBD2; v_call: TRBV7-9; cdr3_aa: CASSLVVGQREGVDTQYF